The entry below describes one T cell receptor beta chain. The antigen it binds to is not known. The record has no base qualities; no much larger clone is one base away. From the germline V gene (reference sequence), CDR1 is MNHEY and CDR2 is SMNVEV. The CDR3 has 18 amino acids, counting the end cysteine and phenylalanine. Just the 54-base CDR3 DNA is kept, in frame starting at base 1. Deletion took 6 bases off V and 0 bases off J, with a span of 18 bases between the germline ends. After less than 13 days of culture, CD4+ T cells were isolated with the EasySep CD4+ T cell isolation kit. Healthy vaccine recipients had no prior SARS-CoV-2 infection, confirmed by negative nucleocapsid antibodies before and after vaccination. On days 3 and 7, half of the culture medium was replaced with fresh IL-2-containing medium. Unless noted otherwise, every peptide stimulation condition was grown in triplicate wells. PBMC were separated from whole blood using Ficoll-Paque Plus gradient centrifugation and were then either cryopreserved at -140C or used fresh. The QIAamp micro DNA kit was used to extract genomic DNA from the cultured CD4+ T cells.

Receptor amplification or capture employed the immunoSEQ multiplex PCR assay. DNA from the CD4+ T cells that had been cultured and isolated underwent TCR beta CDR3 sequencing. Regarding the original processing steps: Non-productive TCR sequences were removed and reads were trimmed to the CDR3 region, keeping CDR3s of at least 7 amino acids. Antigen-specific clonotypes were identified using the MANAFEST web app by comparison of expansion in peptide wells against reference cultures. For clones to be considered positive, expansion at FDR<0.05 versus reference and all other wells, an odds ratio above 5, and a frequency above 0.1% in two replicate wells were required. A clonotype was called cross-reactive if it was significantly expanded both in SARS-CoV-2 spike wells and in at least one common cold coronavirus spike condition. CDR3 similarity was assessed by Levenshtein distance using the stringdist R package, and unrooted trees were constructed with ape in R 3.6.1. Imported from immuneACCESS, the table was reduced by TCRdb to in-frame sequences with V and J called. These copies leave out some clones; in studies compared against another copy, an unresolved V gene accounts for under half, and the cause of the remainder is not known. V, J and clone size are those of that table, while D and trimming were read from the DNA. The sample data list about 53,000 clones, and about 74% of these were observed just once. 3% of the sample comes from the top ten.

The data belong to a study of vaccination effects on CD4 cells after COVID-19 (dated 2022 in TCRdb). Some background on the complete study: In the ViraFEST assay, PBMC were stimulated with viral peptide pools, and antigen-specific CD4+ T cell clonotypes were then identified by expansion using TCR sequencing. The Oncomine TCR Beta short-read assay on an Illumina iSeq 100 was used to sequence cultures from other donors in the study. Each participant received two doses of an mRNA SARS-CoV-2 vaccine, either BNT162b2 or mRNA-1273. SARS-CoV-2 spike-specific CD4+ TCR repertoires were compared before and after mRNA vaccination in COVID-19 convalescent patients and in infection-naive vaccine recipients. Some 2 million PBMC per well were cultured in IMDM with around 5% human AB serum, 8.5 to 10 IU/ml IL-2 and gentamicin, plus 10 ug/ml peptides. The full study included around nine COVID-19 convalescent patients and a few SARS-CoV-2-naive healthy vaccine recipients. The full study reports these points: Among healthy vaccine recipients, nearly all vaccine-induced clones were SARS-CoV-2 mono-reactive, and just 1 of 255 was cross-reactive with common cold coronaviruses. Limitations of the study were the small number of convalescent patients and the absence of early post-infection timepoints. Clones induced by infection and clones induced by vaccination both contracted markedly at late timepoints after vaccination, which fits with T cell responses waning over time.

The sample here was CD4+ T cells from PBMCs cultured without peptide, taken before COVID-19 vaccination. This TCR was recovered from a human donor who received a COVID-19 vaccine. Rearrangement joined TRBV27 to TRBJ1-6, with the D gene call left open. The CDR3 sequence is CASSSKGKSGSYNSPLHF. The bases are TGTGCCAGCAGCTCCAAAGGTAAGTCGGGCTCCTATAATTCACCCCTCCACTTT.